This T cell receptor beta chain was sequenced in a study of shared clonotypes between healthy human individuals. Study-wide results and caveats: At large depth, rarefaction still showed sorted-subset sequencing to be incomplete.

Terminally differentiated effector memory CD45RA+ cells were left out of the naive CD8 fraction, which was CD45RO-negative and positively selected for CCR7. After removal of 4 bases from V and 7 bases from J, the junction contained 12 bases not matched to a gene. This CDR3 comprises 16 residues. In germline, CDR1 is SGHRS, CDR2 YFSETQ. Details on this clone: Its cognate antigen is unknown.

Around 30,000 T cell genomes, or around 180 ng DNA, went into the sorted-subset replicate PCRs. TCRdb's table, derived via immunoSEQ multiplex PCR, lists solely in-frame clones and lacks some. The table includes about 610,000 clones, approximately 96% detected once. This chain connects TRBV5-1 to TRBJ2-1; 9 bases are shared with TRBD2. The sequence derives from a woman aged 25-40 years in good health. The sequenced sample was naive CD8+ T cells sorted from blood. The CDR3: CASSPYGSGRVNEQFF. The DNA of the CDR3 is TGCGCCAGCAGCCCCTACGGTAGCGGGAGAGTGAATGAGCAGTTCTTC.